A selection of T cell receptor beta chains follows, all from one sample in a study of cytomegalovirus exposure and HLA in healthy donors. This table comes from immunoSEQ multiplex PCR, and its TCRdb copy is limited to in-frame clones, with some not included. The table shows 250,000 to 300,000 clones, with 70% to 90% occurring only once. The sample comprised PBMCs. These receptors originate from a woman aged 40-49 years in good health and CMV-seropositive. The CDR3 runs from the conserved cysteine through the conserved F or W. D genes are given only for firm matches. Where a row states a size, it is once, few, many or the class of an expanded clone; other rows omit it.

-	TRBV28	-	TRBJ1-2	TGTGCCAGCAGTGGGGCTAACTCGAACTATGGCTACACCTTC	CASSGANSNYGYTF
once	TRBV30	TRBD1	TRBJ1-1	TGTGCCTGGGAGACAGGGGGCGTGAGCACTTTCTTT	CAWETGGVSTFF
-	TRBV7-8	TRBD2	TRBJ2-7	TGTGCCAGCTTGGAGGTAGGACTAGCGGGATTCATGAACGAGCAGTACTTC	CASLEVGLAGFMNEQYF
-	TRBV6-5	-	TRBJ2-5	TGTGCCAGCAGCCTACAGGGTTGGGGCGGAGAGACCCAGTACTTC	CASSLQGWGGETQYF
-	TRBV5-6	-	TRBJ2-5	TGTGCCAGCAGCTTCCGGAGGGCAGTGAGCATCCAAGAGACCCAGTACTTC	CASSFRRAVSIQETQYF
-	TRBV19	TRBD1	TRBJ2-7	TGTGCCAGTAGTATAACGGGACAGATCGGCGGCGAGCAGTACTTC	CASSITGQIGGEQYF
-	TRBV5-4	TRBD2	TRBJ2-3	TGTGCCAGCGCAACCCTGGCGGGAGGTGGAACAGATACGCAGTATTTT	CASATLAGGGTDTQYF
-	TRBV27	-	TRBJ2-6	TGTGCCAGCGCAACAGGTACTGGGGCCAACGTCCTGACTTTC	CASATGTGANVLTF
-	TRBV18	TRBD1	TRBJ1-2	TGTGCCAGCTCACTACAGACAGGGCTCGGCTATGGCTACACCTTC	CASSLQTGLGYGYTF
-	TRBV7-2	TRBD2	TRBJ2-3	TGTGCCAGCAGCTCTACTAGCGGGAGAGGGACAGATACGCAGTATTTT	CASSSTSGRGTDTQYF
-	TRBV28	-	TRBJ1-1	TGTGCCAGCAGCCAGGCGAACACTGAAGCTTTCTTT	CASSQANTEAFF
-	TRBV5-1	TRBD2	TRBJ2-6	TGCGCCAGCAGCCCGGGGGGGACGTCCGGGGCCAACGTCCTGACTTTC	CASSPGGTSGANVLTF
-	TRBV9	-	TRBJ2-7	TGTGCCAGCAGCGTAGGAGGGAGAGGTGCCTCCTACGAGCAGTACTTC	CASSVGGRGASYEQYF
-	TRBV11-2	-	TRBJ2-6	TGTGCCAGCAGCTTAGATACTATGCCCGGGGCCAACGTCCTGACTTTC	CASSLDTMPGANVLTF
-	TRBV28	-	TRBJ2-7	TGTGCCAGCAGTTTATCCAGTACCTTTTCCACCTACGAGCAGTACTTC	CASSLSSTFSTYEQYF
-	TRBV30	-	TRBJ1-4	TGTGCCTGGAAGGACCGGGTGGCAGGGTATGAAAAACTGTTTTTT	CAWKDRVAGYEKLFF
-	TRBV21-1	-	TRBJ2-2	TGTGCCAGCAGCGCGACTCAGACTAGCGGGAGCGACACCGGGGAGCTGTTTTTT	CASSATQTSGSDTGELFF
once	TRBV6-6	-	TRBJ2-1	TGTGCCAGCAGTTACTCGGGGGGGCACAACAATGAGCAGTTCTTC	CASSYSGGHNNEQFF
-	TRBV5-4	TRBD2	TRBJ2-1	TGTGCCAGCAGTCTAGCGGGAAGCTCCTACAATGAGCAGTTCTTC	CASSLAGSSYNEQFF
-	TRBV4-2	TRBD2	TRBJ2-1	TGTGCCAGCAGCCAGGGGCCGGGAGGGTCCTACAATGAGCAGTTCTTC	CASSQGPGGSYNEQFF
-	TRBV19	-	TRBJ1-1	TGTGCCAGTAGTATAGGACGGGGAGGGGGGACTAGTAACACTGAAGCTTTCTTT	CASSIGRGGGTSNTEAFF
-	TRBV6-1	TRBD1	TRBJ1-5	TGTGCCAGCAGTGGACAGGGGTTATTTGTTAGCAATCAGCCCCAGCATTTT	CASSGQGLFVSNQPQHF
-	TRBV12-5	TRBD2	TRBJ2-1	TGTGCTAGTGGTCAAGGGACTAGTTCGGGCAATGAGCAGTTCTTC	CASGQGTSSGNEQFF
few	TRBV27	-	TRBJ1-3	TGTGCCAGCAGCGACCTCGGGGGCTCTGGAAACACCATATATTTT	CASSDLGGSGNTIYF
-	TRBV11-3	-	TRBJ2-5	TGTGCCAGCAGCCCGGGACACTCACAAGAGACCCAGTACTTC	CASSPGHSQETQYF
-	TRBV6-1	-	TRBJ1-1	TGTGCCAGCGATAAAGGGAGTCTAGGGGGTGAAGCTTTCTTT	CASDKGSLGGEAFF
-	TRBV7-9	-	TRBJ1-1	TGTGCCAGCAGCTTAACAGCAGAAGCTTTCTTT	CASSLTAEAFF
-	TRBV11-1	-	TRBJ2-5	TGTGCCAGCAGACGACTAGGGAAAGAGACCCAGTACTTC	CASRRLGKETQYF
-	TRBV7-9	TRBD1	TRBJ2-7	TGTGCCAGCAGAAGGACAGGGCAAAGTCCCTACGAGCAGTACTTC	CASRRTGQSPYEQYF
-	TRBV4-3	TRBD2	TRBJ2-1	TGCGCCAGCAGCCTCGAGGAGGCTTCTAGCGGACTCTACAATGAGCAGTTCTTC	CASSLEEASSGLYNEQFF
once	TRBV5-1	-	TRBJ2-1	TGCGCCAGCAGCTTCGCAGGGCCATCCTACAATGAGCAGTTCTTC	CASSFAGPSYNEQFF
-	TRBV27	TRBD2	TRBJ2-7	TGTGCCAGCAGTTTAAAGGAGGCTAGCGGGACCCCCCGGTCGTACGAGCAGTACTTC	CASSLKEASGTPRSYEQYF
once	TRBV19	TRBD1	TRBJ2-7	TGTGCCAGTAGTATGTCCGGGACAGGGCTGGGCGAGCAGTACTTC	CASSMSGTGLGEQYF
-	TRBV7-6	TRBD1	TRBJ2-2	TGTGCCAGCAGCTTAGGACAGGGGGGGACCGGGGAGCTGTTTTTT	CASSLGQGGTGELFF
-	TRBV29-1	-	TRBJ2-6	TGCAGCGTTGCCACAGGGACCCAAATCTCTGGGGCCAACGTCCTGACTTTC	CSVATGTQISGANVLTF
few	TRBV7-8	-	TRBJ2-7	TGTGCCAGCAGCCCCCCCACAGAGTCCTACGAGCAGTACTTC	CASSPPTESYEQYF
-	TRBV6-5	TRBD2	TRBJ2-7	TGTGCCAGCAGCGGGGGGGAGGCTCAATCGGTGGAGCAGTACTTC	CASSGGEAQSVEQYF
-	TRBV11-3	-	TRBJ2-7	TGTGCCAGCAGCTTATCGGGATACGAGCAGTACTTC	CASSLSGYEQYF
-	TRBV9	TRBD2	TRBJ2-2	TGTGCCAGCAGCGTAGCCACACTCACTAGCGGCTTTAACACCGGGGAGCTGTTTTTT	CASSVATLTSGFNTGELFF
-	TRBV27	-	TRBJ1-5	TGTGCCAGCAGCCTCACAGGACCCAATCAGCCCCAGCATTTT	CASSLTGPNQPQHF
few	TRBV4-3	TRBD2	TRBJ2-1	TGCGCCAGCAGCCAAGAACCTAGCGGATCCTACAATGAGCAGTTCTTC	CASSQEPSGSYNEQFF
-	TRBV20-1	TRBD1	TRBJ1-1	TGCAGTGCTCGGGGACAGGGTGAAGCTTTCTTT	CSARGQGEAFF
once	TRBV6-1	TRBD1	TRBJ2-7	TGTGCCAGCAGCGGGACAGCGAGCTCCTACGAGCAGTACTTC	CASSGTASSYEQYF
-	TRBV7-3	-	TRBJ2-3	TGTGCCAGCAGCTCTCGGGACTCACGGACTAGCACAGATACGCAGTATTTT	CASSSRDSRTSTDTQYF
-	TRBV11-3	TRBD2	TRBJ2-1	TGTGCCAGCAGATCTGGACTAGCGGGTTATGAGCAGTTCTTC	CASRSGLAGYEQFF
-	TRBV4-3	TRBD1	TRBJ2-7	TGCGCCAGCAGCCAGGGAACGACAGGGACCTACGAGCAGTACTTC	CASSQGTTGTYEQYF
-	TRBV5-5	TRBD2	TRBJ2-5	TGTGCCAGCAGCTTTGGCTGGACTAGCAGCCAAGAGACCCAGTACTTC	CASSFGWTSSQETQYF
-	TRBV2	-	TRBJ2-7	TGTGCCAGCAGGACAGCCTACGAGCAGTACTTC	CASRTAYEQYF
once	TRBV18	-	TRBJ1-1	TGTGCCAGCTCACGAGAGATTGAAGCTTTCTTT	CASSREIEAFF